Below are 11 T cell receptor beta chains sequenced from a single sample in a study of T cell changes during pregnancy in multiple sclerosis. The method was immunoSEQ multiplex PCR; TCRdb's version includes in-frame clones alone and lacks a portion of them. This table has tens of thousands of clones, about 91% appearing once. The sample consisted of CD4+ T cells from peripheral blood mononuclear cells, taken in the second trimester of pregnancy. The receptors were sampled from a female donor in good health, enrolled as a control in a pregnancy study.

This clone was recorded only once. V gene TRBV28 combines with J gene TRBJ2-7, with a tentative D call TRBD1 (7 bases). The CDR3 sequence is 17 residues long. The V gene's germline CDR1 is MDHEN and CDR2 SYDVKM. The V end was cut by 6 bases, the J end by 7 bases, with 28 bases between. The CDR3 region is CASSLTPPGRGDGEQYF. The CDR3 DNA reads TGTGCCAGCAGCCTAACCCCCCCCGGCAGGGGGGATGGGGAGCAGTACTTC.

J is TRBJ2-5 and V is TRBV19, with TRBD2 identical over 12 bases. CDR3 length equals 19 residues. Per the germline V gene, CDR1 is LNHDA and CDR2 is SQIVND (reference sequence). The junction had 17 bases not matched to a gene; V was cut back by 4 bases and J by 5 bases. Here the CDR3 DNA reads TGTGCCAGTAGTAAGGCCGGGACTAGCGGGTTAAGAGGGACGGAGACCCAGTACTTC. It is translated as CASSKAGTSGLRGTETQYF.

The rearrangement joins TRBV28 to TRBJ2-1; the match to TRBD2 covers 10 bases. Germline trimming cut 7 bases from V and 6 bases from J; bases unmatched to any gene: 6. The CDR3 has 14 residues. Germline CDR1 reads MDHEN; CDR2 reads SYDVKM. The CDR3 spells CASILAGVSNEQFF. The CDR3 nucleotides are TGTGCCAGCATTCTAGCGGGAGTATCCAATGAGCAGTTCTTC.

The chain combines TRBV4-1 with TRBJ2-4, with D perhaps matching TRBD1 (6 bases). The CDR3 contains 14 residues. V lost 1 base and J 7 bases, leaving 11 bases between the germline ends. Germline assignment: CDR1 MGHRA and CDR2 YSYEKL. CDR3 bases: TGCGCCAGCAGCCAAGTGGGGGCAGGGAACATTCAGTACTTC. This sequence encodes CASSQVGAGNIQYF.

The V gene is TRBV9, the J gene TRBJ2-2; 8 bases are a match to TRBD2. Germline V gene data show CDR1 as SGDLS and CDR2 as YYNGEE. V shed 0 bases, J shed 1 base, and the junction held 2 bases outside the gene matches. This CDR3 is 16 amino acids long. In DNA form, the CDR3 reads TGTGCCAGCAGCGTAGGGCTAGCGGGGAACACCGGGGAGCTGTTTTTT. Its protein product is CASSVGLAGNTGELFF.

The chain recombines TRBV5-1 with TRBJ2-1; 7 bases map to TRBD2. Germline CDR1 is SGHRS and CDR2 is YFSETQ. V trimming: 2 bases; J trimming: 9 bases; junction bases outside the gene matches: 8. CDR3 length equals 14 residues. The CDR3 spells CASSFRAGDGEQFF. In DNA, the CDR3 is TGCGCCAGCAGCTTCCGGGCGGGGGACGGTGAGCAGTTCTTC.

The V call is TRBV5-6, the J call TRBJ2-3; D remains unclear. V was trimmed by 0 bases and J by 3 bases, leaving 11 bases between them. The germline CDR1 and CDR2 sequences are SGHDT and YYEEEE. The length of the CDR3 is 15 residues. The CDR3 loop reads CASSLGGRITDTQYF. The CDR3 coding sequence is TGTGCCAGCAGCTTGGGTGGCAGAATTACAGATACGCAGTATTTT.

This rearrangement joins TRBV7-8 to TRBJ2-6; weak D call: TRBD2 (5 bases). Trimming took 4 bases from V and 1 from J, leaving 14 bases between them. The CDR3 length is 17 residues. The V gene's germline CDR1 is SGHVS and CDR2 FQNEAQ. The CDR3 is CASSSAGSKSGANVLTF. CDR3 DNA: TGTGCCAGCAGCTCGGCGGGCTCCAAGTCTGGGGCCAACGTCCTGACTTTC.

This clone occurred once. V and J are TRBV5-6 and TRBJ1-6; 8 bases line up with TRBD1. The CDR3 is 17 residues long. Germline CDR1 is SGHDT and CDR2 is YYEEEE. After removal of 0 bases from V and 6 bases from J, the junction contained 8 bases not matched to a gene. The CDR3 nucleotides read TGTGCCAGCAGCTTGGACAGGGGGTCCGGACGTAATTCACCCCTCCACTTT. Translation: CASSLDRGSGRNSPLHF.

The chain carries TRBV2 and TRBJ2-1; D perhaps matches TRBD2 (5 bases). The V end was cut by 7 bases, the J end by 5 bases, with 18 bases between. The germline CDR1 and CDR2 sequences are SNHLY and FYNNEI. The CDR3 consists of 15 residues. CDR3 nucleotides: TGTGCCAGCAACCTCCGGGAAATTGGGGACAATGAGCAGTTCTTC. As protein: CASNLREIGDNEQFF.

V gene TRBV29-1 combines with J gene TRBJ2-7; the D is unclear. V was cut by 5 bases and J by 0 bases, with 11 bases left in between. CDR3 length equals 13 residues. The V gene's germline CDR1 is SQVTM and CDR2 ANQGSEA. The CDR3 nucleotides are TGCAGCGTTATGCAGGCGAGCTCCTACGAGCAGTACTTC. This sequence encodes CSVMQASSYEQYF.